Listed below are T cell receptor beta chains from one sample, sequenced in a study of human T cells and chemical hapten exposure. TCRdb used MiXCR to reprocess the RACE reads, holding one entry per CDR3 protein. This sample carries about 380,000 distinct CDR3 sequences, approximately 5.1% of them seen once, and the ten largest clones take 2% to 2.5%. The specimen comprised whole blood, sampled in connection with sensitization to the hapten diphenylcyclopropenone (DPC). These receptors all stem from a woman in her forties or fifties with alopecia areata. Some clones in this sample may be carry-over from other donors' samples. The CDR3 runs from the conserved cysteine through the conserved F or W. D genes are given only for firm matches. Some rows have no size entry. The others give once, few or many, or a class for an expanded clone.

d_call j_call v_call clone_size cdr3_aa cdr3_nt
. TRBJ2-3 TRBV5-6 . CASSPKRSSNTDTQYF TGTGCCAGCAGCCCCAAACGAAGCAGTAACACAGATACGCAGTATTTT
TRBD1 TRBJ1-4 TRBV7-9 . CASSFQLGTGKLKTNEKLFF TGTGCCAGCAGCTTCCAACTGGGGACAGGGAAGTTGAAGACTAATGAAAAACTGTTTTTT
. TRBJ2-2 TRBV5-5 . CASRKESGELFF TGTGCCAGCAGGAAGGAGTCGGGGGAGCTGTTTTTT
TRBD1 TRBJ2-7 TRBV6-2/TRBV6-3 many CASSSPGQSSYEQYF TGTGCCAGCAGTTCGCCGGGACAGAGCTCCTACGAGCAGTACTTC
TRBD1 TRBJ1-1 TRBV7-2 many CASRTLTGTGGEAFF TGTGCCAGCAGGACCCTAACCGGGACAGGCGGTGAAGCTTTCTTT
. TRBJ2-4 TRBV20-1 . CSARGSQNIQYF TGCAGTGCTAGAGGTAGCCAAAACATTCAGTACTTC
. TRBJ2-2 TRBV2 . CASRDPGELFF TGTGCCAGCAGAGATCCCGGGGAGCTGTTTTTT
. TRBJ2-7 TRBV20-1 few CSVVSLSSYEQYF TGCAGTGTTGTCTCTTTATCCTCCTACGAGCAGTACTTC
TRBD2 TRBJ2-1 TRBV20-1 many CSALDEGGSDEQFF TGCAGTGCTTTAGATGAGGGCGGGAGCGATGAGCAGTTCTTC
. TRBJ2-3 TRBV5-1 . CASSFSLDSFTDTQYF TGCGCCAGCAGCTTTTCACTGGACAGCTTCACAGATACGCAGTATTTT
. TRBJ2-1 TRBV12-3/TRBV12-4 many CASSGVDLRNEQFF TGTGCCAGCAGTGGGGTGGATCTACGCAATGAGCAGTTCTTC
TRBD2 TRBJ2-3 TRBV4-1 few CASSQEEMSGGLSSTDTQYF TGCGCCAGCAGCCAAGAAGAAATGAGCGGGGGCCTCTCAAGCACAGATACGCAGTATTTT
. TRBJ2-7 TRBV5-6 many CASSLFYRVLGWGEQYF TGTGCCAGCAGCTTATTCTACAGGGTCCTGGGGTGGGGCGAGCAGTACTTC
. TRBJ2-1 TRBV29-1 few CSAFPGAPGASFF TGCAGCGCATTCCCGGGAGCCCCAGGGGCATCCTTCTTC
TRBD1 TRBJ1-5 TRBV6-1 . CASTPGQGARDQPQHF TGTGCCAGCACCCCGGGACAGGGGGCGCGGGATCAGCCCCAGCATTTT
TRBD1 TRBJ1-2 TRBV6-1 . CASTTGGFMDGYTF TGTGCCAGCACTACAGGGGGCTTCATGGATGGCTACACCTTC
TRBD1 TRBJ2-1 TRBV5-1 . CASSSYSQGVEQFF TGCGCCAGCAGCTCATACTCACAGGGGGTAGAGCAGTTCTTC
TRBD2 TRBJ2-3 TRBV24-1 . CASLLNSGYERESTDTQYF TGTGCCTCCCTATTAAACAGCGGGTATGAGCGGGAGTCCACAGATACGCAGTATTTT
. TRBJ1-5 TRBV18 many CASSPGINQPQHF TGTGCCAGCTCACCAGGGATTAATCAGCCCCAGCATTTT
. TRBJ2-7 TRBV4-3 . CASSPPGVVGAREQYF TGCGCCAGCAGCCCGCCAGGGGTAGTGGGAGCGAGGGAGCAGTACTTC
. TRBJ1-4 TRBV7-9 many CASSLGLLINEKLFF TGTGCCAGCAGCTTAGGGTTGCTGATTAATGAAAAACTGTTTTTT
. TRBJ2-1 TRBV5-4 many CASSLTESYNEQFF TGTGCCAGCAGCTTAACCGAATCCTACAATGAGCAGTTCTTC
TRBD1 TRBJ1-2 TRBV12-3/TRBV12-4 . CASSVTGTGVAGYTF TGTGCCAGCAGTGTCACCGGGACAGGGGTGGCTGGCTACACCTTC
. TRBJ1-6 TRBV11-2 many CASSLEPGRGSPLHF TGTGCCAGCAGCTTAGAACCAGGGCGGGGATCACCCCTCCACTTT
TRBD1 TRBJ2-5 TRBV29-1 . CSVATGGLKTQYF TGCAGCGTTGCGACAGGGGGCCTGAAGACCCAGTACTTC
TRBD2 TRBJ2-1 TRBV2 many CASSSSVAGSSYNEQFF TGTGCCAGCAGTTCCTCCGTAGCGGGTAGCTCCTACAATGAGCAGTTCTTC
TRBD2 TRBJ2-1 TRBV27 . CASSPGTSGRRNEQFF TGTGCCAGCAGTCCGGGGACTAGCGGGAGGAGAAATGAGCAGTTCTTC
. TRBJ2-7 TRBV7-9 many CASSSPEGASYEQYF TGTGCCAGCAGCTCGCCCGAGGGCGCCTCCTACGAGCAGTACTTC
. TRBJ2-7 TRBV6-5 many CASSSPSGPNSYEQYF TGTGCCAGCAGTTCCCCTTCGGGGCCAAACTCCTACGAGCAGTACTTC
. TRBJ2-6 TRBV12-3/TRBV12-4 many CASSFAGSSGANVLTF TGTGCCAGCAGTTTCGCCGGTAGCTCTGGGGCCAACGTCCTGACTTTC
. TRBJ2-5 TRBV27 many CASGPIPAETQYF TGTGCCAGCGGCCCGATTCCGGCGGAGACCCAGTACTTC
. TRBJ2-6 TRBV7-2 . CASSPEYSGANVLTF TGTGCCAGCAGCCCAGAGTACTCTGGGGCCAACGTCCTGACTTTC
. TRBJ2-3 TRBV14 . CASSQSGPTQYF TGTGCCAGCAGCCAATCGGGCCCTACGCAGTATTTT
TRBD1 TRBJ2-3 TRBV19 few CASSPGTGGSTDTQYF TGTGCCAGTAGTCCCGGGACAGGGGGTAGCACAGATACGCAGTATTTT
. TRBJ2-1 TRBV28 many CASSFRGAFNEQFF TGTGCCAGCAGTTTCCGGGGGGCGTTCAATGAGCAGTTCTTC
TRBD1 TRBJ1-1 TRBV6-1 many CASCDRGRTEAFF TGTGCCAGCTGCGACAGGGGAAGAACTGAAGCTTTCTTT
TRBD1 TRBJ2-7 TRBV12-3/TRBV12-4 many CASSLGDRGIYEQYF TGTGCCAGCAGCCTGGGGGACAGGGGGATTTACGAGCAGTACTTC
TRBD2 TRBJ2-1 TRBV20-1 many CSASGRLAGGPTYNEQFF TGCAGTGCTAGTGGCCGACTAGCGGGAGGGCCCACGTACAATGAGCAGTTCTTC
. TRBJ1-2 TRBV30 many CAWSGPQLHGYTF TGTGCCTGGAGTGGTCCCCAGCTCCACGGCTACACCTTC
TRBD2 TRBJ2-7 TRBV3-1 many CASSLAGGNEQYF TGTGCCAGCAGCCTAGCGGGAGGGAACGAGCAGTACTTC
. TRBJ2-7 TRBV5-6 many CASSSEGVPYEQYF TGTGCCAGCAGCTCTGAGGGAGTTCCCTACGAGCAGTACTTC
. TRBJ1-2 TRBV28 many CASSYRGYTF TGTGCCAGCAGTTACCGTGGCTACACCTTC
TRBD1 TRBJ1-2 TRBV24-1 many CATSDLPQDWDRGLFVNYGYTF TGTGCCACCAGTGATTTGCCCCAGGACTGGGACAGGGGGCTTTTCGTAAACTATGGCTACACCTTC